Detailed here is one T cell receptor beta chain. Its antigen remains unknown. Only CD45RO-negative cells positively selected for CCR7 counted as naive CD8 cells, so terminally differentiated effector memory CD45RA+ cells were excluded. This sample stems from a study of shared clonotypes between healthy human individuals. Study overall: CD8 memory received one plate per donor, CD8 naive two, CD4 memory three and CD4 naive three.

The assay was run at deep level. Profiled with immunoSEQ multiplex PCR; TCRdb holds only in-frame clones, not every one. The data contain about 600,000 clones, roughly 95% of them singletons. Study conclusions and caveats: Of the naive CD4 clonotypes, roughly 5% were shared across a handful of donors.

The receptor comes from a young woman in good health. Sequenced: naive CD8+ T cells sorted from blood.

The CDR3 here is CASSLSRDRGSETQYF. The CDR3 DNA follows: TGTGCCAGCAGTTTATCCCGGGACAGGGGTTCAGAGACCCAGTACTTC. The chain is built from TRBV28 and TRBJ2-5; TRBD1 matches at 10 bases. Trimming cost V 1 base and J 4 bases; bases outside gene matches: 6. This CDR3 is 16 amino acids long. The V gene's germline CDR1 is MDHEN and CDR2 SYDVKM.